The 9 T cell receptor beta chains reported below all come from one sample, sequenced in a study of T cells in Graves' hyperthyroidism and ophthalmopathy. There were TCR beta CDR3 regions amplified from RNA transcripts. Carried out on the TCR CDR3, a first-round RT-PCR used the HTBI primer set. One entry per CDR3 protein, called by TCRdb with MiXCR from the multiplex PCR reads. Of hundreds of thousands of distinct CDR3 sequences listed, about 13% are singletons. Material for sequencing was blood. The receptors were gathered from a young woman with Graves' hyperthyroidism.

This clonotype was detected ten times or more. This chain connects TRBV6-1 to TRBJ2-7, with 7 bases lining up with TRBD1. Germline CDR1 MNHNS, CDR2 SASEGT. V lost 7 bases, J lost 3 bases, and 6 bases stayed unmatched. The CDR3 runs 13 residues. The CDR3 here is CASTVTGNYEQYF. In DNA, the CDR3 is TGTGCCAGCACCGTGACAGGGAACTACGAGCAGTACTTC.

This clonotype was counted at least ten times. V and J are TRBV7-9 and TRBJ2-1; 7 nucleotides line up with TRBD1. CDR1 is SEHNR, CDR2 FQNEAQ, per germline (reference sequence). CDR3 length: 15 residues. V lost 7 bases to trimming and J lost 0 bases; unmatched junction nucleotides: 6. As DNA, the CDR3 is TGTGCCAGCACCACGACAGGGATCTCCTACAATGAGCAGTTCTTC. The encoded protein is CASTTTGISYNEQFF.

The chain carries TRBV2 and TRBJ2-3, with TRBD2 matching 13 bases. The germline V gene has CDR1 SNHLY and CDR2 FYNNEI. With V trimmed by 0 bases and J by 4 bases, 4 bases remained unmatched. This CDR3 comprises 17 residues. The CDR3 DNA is TGTGCCAGCAGTGAAGCTCGGACTAGCGGGAGTGCAGATACGCAGTATTTT. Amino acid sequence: CASSEARTSGSADTQYF. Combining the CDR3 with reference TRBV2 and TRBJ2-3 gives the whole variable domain EPEVTQTPSHQVTQMGQEVILRCVPISNHLYFYWYRQILGQKVEFLVSFYNNEISEKSEIFDDQFSVERPDGSNFTLKIRSTKLEDSAMYFCASSEARTSGSADTQYFGPGTRLTVL.

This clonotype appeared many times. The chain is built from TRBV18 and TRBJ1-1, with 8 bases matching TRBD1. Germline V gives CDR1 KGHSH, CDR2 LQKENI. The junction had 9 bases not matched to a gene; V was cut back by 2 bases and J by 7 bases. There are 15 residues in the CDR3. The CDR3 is CASSPGQGALGEAFF. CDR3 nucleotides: TGTGCCAGCTCACCAGGGCAGGGGGCGCTTGGTGAAGCTTTCTTT.

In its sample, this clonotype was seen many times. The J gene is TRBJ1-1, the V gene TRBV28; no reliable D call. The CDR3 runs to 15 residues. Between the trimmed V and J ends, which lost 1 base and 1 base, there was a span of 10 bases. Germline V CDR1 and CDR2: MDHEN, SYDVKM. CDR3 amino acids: CASSLYPESNTEAFF. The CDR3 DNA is TGTGCCAGCAGTTTATACCCAGAGTCGAACACTGAAGCTTTCTTT. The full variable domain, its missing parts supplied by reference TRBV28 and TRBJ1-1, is DVKVTQSSRYLVKRTGEKVFLECVQDMDHENMFWYRQDPGLGLRLIYFSYDVKMKEKGDIPEGYSVSREKKERFSLILESASTNQTSMYLCASSLYPESNTEAFFGQGTRLTVV.

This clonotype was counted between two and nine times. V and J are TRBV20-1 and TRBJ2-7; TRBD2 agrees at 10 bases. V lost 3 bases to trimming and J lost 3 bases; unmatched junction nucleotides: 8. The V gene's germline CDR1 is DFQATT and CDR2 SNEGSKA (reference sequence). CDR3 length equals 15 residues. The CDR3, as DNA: TGCAGTGCTAGTTTGCCCGGGACTAGCGTCTACGAGCAGTACTTC. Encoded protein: CSASLPGTSVYEQYF.

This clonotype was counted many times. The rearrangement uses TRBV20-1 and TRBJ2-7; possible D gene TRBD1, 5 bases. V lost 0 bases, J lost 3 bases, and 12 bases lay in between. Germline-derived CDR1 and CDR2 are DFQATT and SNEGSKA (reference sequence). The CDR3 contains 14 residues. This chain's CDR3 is CSARDRQHLYEQYF. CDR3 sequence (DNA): TGCAGTGCTAGAGATCGACAGCATCTCTACGAGCAGTACTTC.

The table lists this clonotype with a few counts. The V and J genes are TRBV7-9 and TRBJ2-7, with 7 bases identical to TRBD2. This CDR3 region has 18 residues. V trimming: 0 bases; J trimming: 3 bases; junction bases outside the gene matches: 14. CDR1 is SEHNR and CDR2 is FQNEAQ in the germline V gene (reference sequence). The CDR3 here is CASSLARGLMSSGYEQYF. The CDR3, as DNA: TGTGCCAGCAGCTTAGCGAGGGGACTAATGAGTTCAGGCTACGAGCAGTACTTC.

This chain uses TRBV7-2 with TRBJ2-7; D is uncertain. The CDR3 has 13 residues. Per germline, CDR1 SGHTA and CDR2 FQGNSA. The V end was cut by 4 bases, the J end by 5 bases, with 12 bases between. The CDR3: CASSSYSGDEQYF. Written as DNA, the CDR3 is TGTGCCAGCAGCTCCTATTCAGGTGACGAGCAGTACTTC.